Sequencing of this TCR beta chain was carried out in a study of T cells in Graves' hyperthyroidism and ophthalmopathy. The CDR3 is made up of 14 amino acids. Germline V gene lookup returns CDR1 SGHRS and CDR2 YFSETQ. Trimming left V 0 bases short and J 1 base short, with 7 bases between. RNA transcripts gave rise to amplified TCR beta CDR3 regions. HTBI primers were the set used in a first-round RT-PCR of the TCR CDR3. Via MiXCR, TCRdb re-called the multiplex PCR reads, giving one row per CDR3 protein. This table holds over 300,000 distinct CDR3 sequences, more than 11% found once. The table lists this clonotype with a few counts. A read error is possible here, since a much larger clone lies one base away.

The clonotype comes from a woman aged 60 to 75 with Graves' hyperthyroidism. The chain recombines TRBV5-1 with TRBJ1-1; D is ambiguous. Sequencing used blood. The CDR3 loop is CASSLGDPNTEAFF. The CDR3 DNA is TGCGCCAGCAGCTTGGGGGATCCGAACACTGAAGCTTTCTTT.